These 2 T cell receptor beta chains originate from one sample sequenced in a study of T cells in Graves' hyperthyroidism and ophthalmopathy. Amplified regions were TCR beta CDR3 sequences from RNA transcripts. The TCR CDR3 was amplified in a first-round RT-PCR using the HTBI primer set. TCRdb re-called the multiplex PCR reads through MiXCR, storing one row per CDR3 protein. The sample consists of 600,000 to 900,000 distinct CDR3 sequences, roughly 15% of them appearing once. Sequenced material: blood. The receptor source for this set is a man aged 18-30 years with Graves' hyperthyroidism.

The chain is built from TRBV6-1 and TRBJ1-1; D uncertain. The germline gives CDR1 MNHNS, CDR2 SASEGT. The V gene lost 6 bases and the J gene lost 1 base, with 12 bases spanning the gap. The CDR3 contains 14 residues. The CDR3: CASSPLHKNTEAFF. The CDR3 nucleotides read TGTGCCAGCAGCCCACTACACAAGAACACTGAAGCTTTCTTT.

A few counts support this clonotype. The V gene is TRBV12-3 or TRBV12-4, the J gene TRBJ2-2; 7 nucleotides line up with TRBD1. This CDR3 region has 15 residues. J gave up 3 bases and V 3 bases, and 4 bases lay outside the gene matches. The CDR3 spells CASSFWGQHTGELFF. The DNA for the CDR3 is TGTGCCAGCAGTTTCTGGGGACAGCACACCGGGGAGCTGTTTTTT.